This T cell receptor beta chain was sequenced during a study of metastatic and nonmetastatic thyroid tumors. Background on the study: Repertoire comparison spanned blood and tumor or nodule tissue of malignant and benign thyroid patients. Study conclusions and caveats: In both blood and tumor samples, TCR beta diversity was reported significantly higher for malignant than benign nodules.

Patients had received no treatment of any kind before thyroid surgery. Study processing details: Construction of a distant-metastasis classifier for papillary thyroid cancer relied on CDR3 differences across clinicopathological groups. TCRdb re-clonotyped the PCR reads through MiXCR. The V and J calls were determined by TCRdb, not by the authors. This table holds around 30,000 clones, more than 10% found once. For this clone: Antigen specificity is unknown.

Source material: blood. The receptor comes from a female donor with papillary thyroid cancer or a benign thyroid nodule (not recorded which). Some clones in this sample may be carry-over from other donors' samples.

CDR3 amino acids: CASRLREGGEQFF. CDR3 coding DNA: TGTGCCAGCAGGTTGCGGGAGGGAGGTGAGCAGTTCTTC. J is TRBJ2-1 and V is TRBV6-1, with TRBD2 identical over 9 bases. Germline assignment: CDR1 MNHNS and CDR2 SASEGT. V trimming: 6 bases; J trimming: 9 bases; junction bases outside the gene matches: 6. The CDR3 totals 13 residues.